One TCR beta chain is described in this entry. This clone was counted between two and nine times. Its binding antigen is unknown. Per-base qualities were not stored, and no clone one base away is much larger. Libraries were built with the immunoSEQ multiplex PCR assay. For the multiplex PCR, a mixture combining 60 forward primers for TCR Vbeta segments and 13 reverse primers for TCR Jbeta segments was used. The CDR3 region of rearranged TCR beta genes was amplified from genomic DNA with a multiplex PCR assay. Amplified TCR beta libraries were sequenced as 87-base-pair reads on the Illumina HiSeq System. The published analysis was carried out like this. A later analysis counted approximately 76 million unique TCR beta chains across the 550 to 750 repertoires, and some 11 million of these chains were shared by at least two donors. Raw reads were error-corrected and collapsed into unique sequences by a nearest-neighbor algorithm in which closely related sequences were merged to remove PCR and sequencing errors. To assign V, D and J gene segments, CDR3 sequences were aligned to IMGT reference sequences. For a sequence to be retained, a match of at least six nucleotides was required to both a V gene segment and a J gene segment. Rearrangements were called productive when the CDR3 lacked stop codons and stayed in frame with V and J; all others were non-productive. Following IMGT convention, CDR3 was defined as the stretch from the second conserved V-encoded cysteine up to the conserved J-encoded phenylalanine. The earlier analysis of approximately 500 of the donors excluded sequences that lacked an unambiguous match to a single V gene segment. An earlier analysis of a few hundred of the donors called V segments functional above 56.7% productive rearrangements and segregating when the between-donor standard deviation exceeded 5%. A statistical classification framework was built to diagnose cytomegalovirus status from the catalog of TCR beta chain sequences. V and J gene assignment, in a later analysis, came from comparing TCR nucleotide sequences with IMGT/GENE-DB human TR gene sequences. In a later analysis, CDR3 sequences and most-parsimonious VDJ recombination scenarios were assigned using the TCRdist pipeline. A later analysis defined each TCR beta chain by its CDR3 amino acid sequence plus V-gene family, and excluded reads lacking a unique V-gene family. In a later analysis, fewer than 600 highly shared, low-generation-probability nucleotide sequences were removed to address suspected cross-contamination and a sequencing artifact. A later analysis calculated a clonal expansion index for each public chain from normalized within-repertoire ranks of inferred template counts. A later analysis computed generation probabilities with a VDJ recombination model fitted to out-of-frame rearrangements, and checked the results against IGoR. A later analysis scored TCR-TCR, TCR-HLA and TCR-CMV co-occurrence with hypergeometric tests, applying a repertoire-size bias correction to TCR pairs. False discovery rates were estimated in a later analysis by permuting HLA or CMV assignments 20 times. A later analysis grouped co-occurring TCRs with DBSCAN, adding TCRdist sequence similarity when clustering within HLA-allele-positive subsets. Repertoires with fewer than 30,000 or more than 120,000 public chains, plus five repertoires with anomalous nucleotide sharing, were excluded from co-occurrence clustering. Entries here come from immuneACCESS through TCRdb and include only in-frame sequences with V and J called. Some clones fail to appear in such tables; in the studies checked, an unresolved V gene covers under half of the shortfall, and the cause of the remainder is unknown. The V and J calls and clone size are taken from that table; D and trimming were inferred from the DNA. The sample profile shows around 110,000 clones; 60% to 85% of them were found once. The leading ten clones occupy 1.6% of the sample.

The cohort was made up of 500 to 850 healthy bone marrow donors. Cohort members were all nominally healthy when sampled, although unrecorded immune exposures were likely present. The donor was CMV seronegative and belonged to the group of several hundred seronegative cohort members. A peripheral blood sample was provided by each donor, and peripheral blood mononuclear cells were used for TCR beta sequencing. Genomic DNA was extracted from the blood cell samples with the Qiagen DNeasy Blood Extraction Kit. Reading the germline V gene gives CDR1 SGHDT and CDR2 YYEEEE. Cut back by 0 bases and 6 bases, the V and J ends lie 6 bases apart. Taken from cysteine to phenylalanine, the CDR3 has 12 residues. Solely the CDR3 DNA is kept, with 36 bases framed from the first base. This entry is derived from a study of cytomegalovirus exposure and HLA in healthy donors (dated by TCRdb to between 2016 and 2019). Notes on the research overall: In an earlier analysis of some 610 of the donors, under 300 Gb of sequence data and some 100 million unique TCR beta sequences from about 179 million T cells were reported. Using immunosequencing, the study profiled T cell repertoires from 666 subjects and related those repertoires to cytomegalovirus serostatus. In the later analysis, no new phenotypic data were used to find candidate immune exposures; instead, reliance was placed on TCR beta sequences and their occurrence across donors. Among approximately 370 genotyped donors of the cohort, an average of around 250,000 unique TCR beta nucleotide sequences was sequenced per donor, of which 15% to 20% were non-productive. In addition to the first cohort of 666 subjects, a separate validation cohort of 130 or so different subjects was used. The number of donors typed differed by locus, with 629-630 for A, B, C, DRB1 and DQB1, over 500 for DQA1, 600 to 610 for DPA1, and some 450 for DPB1. Several DR-DQ haplotypes were treated as single units for association and clustering because of strong linkage in the cohort. The aim of the study was to test whether cataloging public T cell receptors could identify signatures of past pathogen exposure. A later genetic analysis used genome-wide SNP genotypes for about 60% of the roughly 700 donors, treating that subset as a discovery cohort. To predict cytomegalovirus infection status, the study brought together high-throughput TCR immunosequencing, statistical association of individual TCRs with disease status, and machine learning. An early release that covered fewer than 800 HLA-typed donors contained about 300 gigabases of sequencing data and approximately 85 million unique TCR sequences. An earlier analysis of nearly 600 of the donors applied high-throughput TCR beta sequencing to assess whether each TCR beta V gene segment acted as functional or pseudogenic. Among the roughly 380 genotyped donors, about 83% belonged to the genetic ancestry cluster associated with self-reported Caucasian donors. A later analysis re-analyzed previously published TCR beta repertoires from 550 to 700 donors and added high-resolution HLA genotyping to study TCR occurrence patterns. All discovery cohort repertoires had been generated using a single sequencing platform. Donor age, sex, ethnicity and CMV serostatus were compiled together with the repertoire data. Class I and class II HLA loci were covered by the typing at four-digit resolution. Overall results and qualifications from the work: Sequencing depth was assumed to be roughly uniform across donors in the presence/absence analyses, though that assumption may not hold. According to a later analysis, parvovirus B19, influenza, CMV and Epstein-Barr virus appeared linked to several top co-occurrence clusters. According to a later genetic analysis, donors in an Asian-associated ancestry cluster had fewer N-insertions in productive TCRs than the approximately 700-donor mean. Linkage disequilibrium might explain the correlated functional status among segregating V segments, but an unknown experimental factor could not be excluded. The classifier was reported to diagnose cytomegalovirus status with high specificity and sensitivity in both the original and validation cohorts. A cluster of highly shared sequence variants was judged likely to be a technical artifact of the sequencing pipeline. In this cohort, only TCR beta chains were sequenced, and detectable features were limited by the absence of alpha or paired-chain data. A total of 150 to 200 TCR beta chains were listed by the study as associated with cytomegalovirus. Seventeen rarely observed V segments, including chromosome 9 orphons, were excluded from the earlier analysis of some 590 of the donors because counts were too low. Because HLA typing was missing for some donors at each locus, association tests included only the typed subset. The authors suggested that the approach could potentially be generalized to other disease states and immunological phenotypes. In a later analysis, around 15,000 TCR beta sequences were associated with specific HLA alleles at a false discovery rate of 0.05. In a later analysis, HLA-associated TCR beta chains were found to be more clonally expanded and to have lower generation probabilities than equally common non-associated chains. A further reported finding was that TCR beta sequences accurately predicted the HLA-A and HLA-B alleles for most subjects in the first cohort. A few of the identified cytomegalovirus-associated TCR beta chains were confirmed in vitro to be specific for cytomegalovirus antigens. The only immune exposure information available for the cohort was CMV serostatus. A later genetic analysis associated a missense DCLRE1C variant with V-gene and J-gene trimming of TCR beta chains, and an independent cohort replicated the association. When HLA alleles, especially DR and DQ, strongly co-occurred, attributing TCR associations to individual alleles was difficult. Across donors, most TCR sequences were observed very rarely, whereas some public TCRs were present in many individuals. Most CMV-associated TCR beta chains appeared to be HLA-restricted in a later analysis, and the HLA associations seemed to be driven largely by CMV exposure. Some IMGT-functional V segments, including TRBV6-2 and TRBV6-3, could not be told apart with the 87-base-pair reads, so those segments were excluded. In a later analysis, TCR association rates were found to vary across HLA loci, with the most associated TCRs seen for DRB1 alleles and the fewest for HLA-C alleles. An earlier analysis of several hundred of the donors showed that most TCR beta V segments appeared in productive rearrangements either about 87% or about 30% of the time, which broadly matched IMGT annotations.

This sequence originates from a young woman in good health and CMV-seronegative. The sample taken for sequencing was PBMCs. This receptor chain uses TRBV5-6 and TRBJ1-2; the D gene identity is not certain. For the CDR3, the sequence is CASSLGGDGYTF. Read as DNA, the sequence is TGTGCCAGCAGCTTGGGCGGGGATGGCTACACCTTC. When the CDR3 is completed using the reference TRBV5-6 and TRBJ1-2 genes on either side, the full variable domain is DAGVTQSPTHLIKTRGQQVTLRCSPKSGHDTVSWYQQALGQGPQFIFQYYEEEERQRGNFPDRFSGHQFPNYSSELNVNALLLGDSALYLCASSLGGDGYTFGSGTRLTVV.